Below are 19 T cell receptor beta chains sequenced from a single sample in a study of long-term antiretroviral therapy in people with HIV. Run at survey level, the immunoSEQ assay was version v3.0. TCRdb's table, derived via immunoSEQ multiplex PCR, lists solely in-frame clones and lacks some. The sample has some 10,000 clones, around 89% seen once. Sequencing was performed on unsorted PBMCs, taken 0.2 years before starting antiretroviral therapy. All receptors come from a woman in her thirties or forties with HIV.

J is TRBJ1-2 and V is TRBV11-2, with D maybe TRBD1 (6 bases). The CDR3 length is 12 residues. Germline CDR1 SGHAT, CDR2 FQNNGV. Trimming shortened V by 4 bases and J by 7 bases, and 10 bases separated the two germline ends. The CDR3 coding sequence is TGTGCCAGCAGCTCACAGGGATTTGGCTACACCTTC. Translated: CASSSQGFGYTF. Using reference TRBV11-2 and TRBJ1-2 for the parts outside the CDR3, the full variable domain is EAGVAQSPRYKIIEKRQSVAFWCNPISGHATLYWYQQILGQGPKLLIQFQNNGVVDDSQLPKDRFSAERLKGVDSTLKIQPAKLEDSAVYLCASSSQGFGYTFGSGTRLTVV.

This clone was recorded only once. The chain employs TRBV27 and TRBJ1-1; 9 bases map to TRBD1. The CDR3 is made up of 12 amino acids. With V trimmed by 2 bases and J by 10 bases, 2 bases remained unmatched. Germline V gene lookup returns CDR1 MNHEY and CDR2 SMNVEV (reference sequence). DNA for the CDR3: TGTGCCAGCAGTTTAGGGACAGGGCCAGCTTTCTTT. Translating it yields CASSLGTGPAFF.

J is TRBJ1-2 and V is TRBV5-5; the D gene is possibly TRBD1 (6 bases). This CDR3 spans 16 amino acids. Germline V lookup: CDR1 SGHKS, CDR2 YYEKEE (reference sequence). Deletions cut 4 bases from V and 4 bases from J, with 20 bases between. The CDR3 region has the DNA TGTGCCAGCAGCACGAGGCGGGGGGGACAAATCTATGGCTACACCTTC. Translation gives CASSTRRGGQIYGYTF.

This rearrangement joins TRBV5-1 to TRBJ2-2; D is possibly TRBD1 (6 bases). CDR1 is SGHRS and CDR2 is YFSETQ in the germline V gene. The length of the CDR3 is 15 residues. Trimming cost V 3 bases and J 0 bases, with 9 bases left between them. DNA for the CDR3: TGCGCCAGCAGCTCAGGACAGTCGAACACCGGGGAGCTGTTTTTT. Protein sequence: CASSSGQSNTGELFF. Full variable domain (outside the CDR3, taken from reference TRBV5-1 and TRBJ2-2): KAGVTQTPRYLIKTRGQQVTLSCSPISGHRSVSWYQQTPGQGLQFLFEYFSETQRNKGNFPGRFSGRQFSNSRSEMNVSTLELGDSALYLCASSSGQSNTGELFFGEGSRLTVL.

J is TRBJ2-3 and V is TRBV4-3; no definite D call. Trimming took 2 bases from V and 2 from J, leaving 8 bases between them. The germline V gene encodes CDR1 LGHNA and CDR2 YSLEER. The CDR3 contains 14 residues. The CDR3 here is CASSQLGITDTQYF. The DNA of the CDR3 is TGCGCCAGCAGCCAATTGGGTATCACAGATACGCAGTATTTT.

The rearrangement links TRBV4-1 to TRBJ2-7; 8 bases fit TRBD1. The trim removed 0 bases at V and 3 bases at J, leaving 7 bases unmatched. Germline V gives CDR1 MGHRA, CDR2 YSYEKL. The CDR3 contains 16 residues. The CDR3 reads CASSQDAGTGNYEQYF. For the CDR3, the DNA is TGCGCCAGCAGCCAAGACGCCGGGACAGGTAACTACGAGCAGTACTTC.

By sample fraction, this clone is hyperexpanded (1% or more). The CDR3 nucleotides read TGTGCCAGCAGCTTAGGGACAGGGGTTCAACAGCCCCAGCATTTT. This sequence encodes CASSLGTGVQQPQHF. The rearrangement links TRBV7-8 to TRBJ1-5, with 9 positions matching TRBD1. V lost 1 base, J lost 7 bases, and 5 bases stayed unmatched. This CDR3 spans 15 amino acids. Germline assignment: CDR1 SGHVS and CDR2 FQNEAQ. The full variable domain, its missing parts supplied by reference TRBV7-8 and TRBJ1-5, is GAGVSQSPRYKVAKRGQDVALRCDPISGHVSLFWYQQALGQGPEFLTYFQNEAQLDKSGLPSDRFFAERPEGSVSTLKIQRTQQEDSAVYLCASSLGTGVQQPQHFGDGTRLSIL.

The CDR3 coding sequence is TGCGCCAGCAGCCAAGACGCAAATGAGCAGTTCTTC. Protein sequence: CASSQDANEQFF. The genes are TRBV4-3 and TRBJ2-1; D ambiguous. The CDR3 has 12 amino acids. Deletions cut 0 bases from V and 7 bases from J, with 4 bases between. The germline V gene encodes CDR1 LGHNA and CDR2 YSLEER.

The genes are TRBV6-5 and TRBJ1-1; no definite D call. Trimming removed 4 bases at V and 3 bases at J, with 12 bases between. There are 14 residues in the CDR3. Germline loops: CDR1 MNHEY, CDR2 SVGAGI. CDR3 protein: CASSFGERYTEAFF. In DNA, the CDR3 is TGTGCCAGCAGTTTCGGCGAACGGTACACTGAAGCTTTCTTT.

Note on this clone: Relative to the germline gene, one junction end is altered; a read error may explain this. The chain joins TRBV15 to TRBJ1-5; TRBD1 agrees at 7 bases. From germline, CDR1 is LNHNV and CDR2 YYDKDF (reference sequence). The CDR3 sequence is 15 residues long. CDR3 bases: TGTGCCACCAGCCGAGACCCAGGGGGGAATCAGCCCCAGCATTTT. It specifies CATSRDPGGNQPQHF.

In its sample, this clone was seen a few times. This rearrangement joins TRBV7-9 to TRBJ1-1, with 7 bases identical to TRBD1. This CDR3 has 15 residues. V shed 3 bases and J 7 bases; nucleotides not matched to a gene: 11. The V gene's germline CDR1 is SEHNR and CDR2 FQNEAQ (reference sequence). The CDR3: CASSLLKGARDEAFF. The CDR3 DNA is TGTGCCAGCAGCTTGCTTAAGGGGGCGCGGGATGAAGCTTTCTTT.

J is TRBJ1-2 and V is TRBV12-2. TRBV12-2 is annotated as a pseudogene. This CDR3 has 15 residues. CDR3 sequence (DNA): TGTGCAAGTCGCTACCGGCATATGCGGGGCTATGGCTACACCTTC. This sequence encodes CASRYRHMRGYGYTF.

The V and J genes are TRBV18 and TRBJ2-3, with D perhaps TRBD1 or TRBD2 (5 bases each). With 4 bases removed from V and 2 bases from J, the gap between germline ends came to 13 bases. This CDR3 has 15 amino acids. Germline loops: CDR1 KGHSH, CDR2 LQKENI. This CDR3 is CASSQRGVATDTQYF. In DNA, the CDR3 is TGTGCCAGCTCACAACGAGGGGTTGCCACAGATACGCAGTATTTT.

This sequence joins TRBV27 and TRBJ1-5; no clear D. In germline, CDR1 is MNHEY, CDR2 SMNVEV (reference sequence). The CDR3 is made up of 15 amino acids. V was clipped by 3 bases and J by 5 bases, with 14 bases between them. CDR3 bases: TGTGCCAGCAGTTTGGGAAGCAAGCCCCATCAGCCCCAGCATTTT. Its translation is CASSLGSKPHQPQHF.

The chain links TRBV6-6 to TRBJ1-2, with 8 nucleotides matching TRBD1. CDR3 size: 14 residues. The V gene end was trimmed by 2 bases and the J gene end by 8 bases; junction bases not matched to a gene: 7. Per the germline V gene, CDR1 is MNHNY and CDR2 is SVGAGI (reference sequence). For the CDR3, the DNA is TGTGCCAGCAGTTACGGGGCAGGGGGCAAAGGCTACACCTTC. Its protein product is CASSYGAGGKGYTF.

This sequence joins TRBV9 and TRBJ2-4, with D tentatively TRBD2 (6 bases). The CDR3 totals 15 residues. Germline V gene sequence: CDR1 SGDLS, CDR2 YYNGEE. V gave up 4 bases and J gave up 0 bases, with 11 bases separating them. In DNA, the CDR3 is TGTGCCAGCAGCTCCCGGGGGATAGCCAAAAACATTCAGTACTTC. Protein sequence: CASSSRGIAKNIQYF.

The genes are TRBV25-1 and TRBJ1-6; D may be TRBD1 (5 bases). CDR3 length equals 13 residues. Trimming took 7 bases from V and 6 from J, leaving 10 bases between them. Germline V gives CDR1 MGHDK, CDR2 SYGVNS. This CDR3 reads CASKGQGNSPLHF. CDR3 nucleotide sequence: TGTGCCAGCAAGGGTCAGGGTAATTCACCCCTCCACTTT.

The chain recombines TRBV29-1 with TRBJ1-2; TRBD1 agrees at 10 bases. Losses at the gene ends were 4 bases for V and 8 bases for J; bases not matched to a gene: 10. Germline CDR1 is SQVTM and CDR2 is ANQGSEA. The CDR3 covers 14 residues. CDR3 sequence reads: CSVGIGGTGVGYTF. In DNA, the CDR3 is TGCAGCGTTGGAATAGGGGGGACAGGGGTGGGCTACACCTTC.

The chain uses TRBV2 and TRBJ1-1; D not certain. Germline V gives CDR1 SNHLY, CDR2 FYNNEI. There are 11 residues in the CDR3. V gave up 10 bases and J gave up 2 bases, with 8 bases separating them. As DNA, the CDR3 is TGTGCCATATCCCTCAACACTGAAGCTTTCTTT. It codes for CAISLNTEAFF.